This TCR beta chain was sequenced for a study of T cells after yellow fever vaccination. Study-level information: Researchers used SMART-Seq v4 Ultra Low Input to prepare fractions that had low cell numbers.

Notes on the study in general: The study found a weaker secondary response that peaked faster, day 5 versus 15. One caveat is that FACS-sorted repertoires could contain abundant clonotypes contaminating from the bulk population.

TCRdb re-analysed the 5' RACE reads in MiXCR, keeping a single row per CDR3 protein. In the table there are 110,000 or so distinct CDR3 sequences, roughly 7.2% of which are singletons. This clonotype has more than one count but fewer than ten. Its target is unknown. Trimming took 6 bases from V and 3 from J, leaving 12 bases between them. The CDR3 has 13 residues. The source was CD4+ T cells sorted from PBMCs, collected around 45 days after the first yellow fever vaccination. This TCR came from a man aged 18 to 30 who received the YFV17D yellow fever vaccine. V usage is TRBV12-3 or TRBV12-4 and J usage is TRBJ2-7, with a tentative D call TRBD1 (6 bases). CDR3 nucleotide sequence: TGTGCCAGCAGCCGCGACAGGAACTACGAGCAGTACTTC. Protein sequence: CASSRDRNYEQYF.